This record concerns one T cell receptor (beta chain) sequence. This clonotype was seen a handful of times. Its antigen is unknown. No quality values exist for individual bases; no much larger clone is one base distant. The data are from a study of identical twins listed by TCRdb under 2016. Turning to the overall study: TCR alpha and beta repertoires from monozygotic twins, unrelated adults of various ages and cord blood were deep-sequenced to test whether fetal clonotypes persist. To rule out contamination, the twin experiments were replicated at different times with different library preparation protocols. What the study reported, not specific to this receptor: Compared with coincidental sharing between unrelated individuals, an excess of low generation-probability sequences was observed among out-of-frame TCR alpha sequences shared between twins. Because the same donors could not be followed over many years, the conclusions depended on cross-sectional statistical analysis. A weaker excess of twin sharing was found in beta out-of-frame sequences because the signal-to-noise ratio was lowered by fewer shared sequences. In monozygotic twins, recombination models systematically underestimated out-of-frame TCR alpha sharing, but the models matched the sharing seen between unrelated individuals. Zero-insertion analyses could be partly confounded by invariant T cells such as MAIT and iNKT, although diverse VJ usage argued against such confounding for most clonotypes. Abundant cord blood beta clonotypes carried fewer insertions; young adult naive repertoires showed a weaker similar trend, while memory repertoires showed none.

Receptor amplification or capture employed 5' RACE. Sequencing took place on an Illumina HiSeq 2000. A universal primer binding site was added through template switching, and the final cDNA carried a unique molecular identifier so that TCR cDNA molecules could be counted accurately. First-strand cDNA for TCR alpha and beta chains was synthesized from specific primers in the conserved constant-segment region. To control for contamination, every cDNA library carried two barcodes: a SMART-Mk sample barcode plus Illumina barcodes. TruSeq adapter sequences, together with Illumina sample barcodes, were added in two successive PCR steps. The TCR alpha and beta cDNA libraries were sequenced on the Illumina HiSeq platform using custom primers. From the authors' description of their analysis: Raw reads were processed with MiGEC to extract unique molecular identifiers, and MiXCR was used to determine CDR3 positions. For each individual, recombination models were inferred using an EM algorithm with the repgenHMM and IGoR tools. The tcR package in R was used for shared clonotype analysis, with sharing normalized by the product of cloneset sizes. To study raw recombination free of thymic and clonal selection effects, out-of-frame nonproductive sequences were analyzed. Through fastp at Q25 and MiXCR, TCRdb rebuilt clones from the public reads, retaining in-frame beta chains. One record per CDR3 amino acid sequence lists the most common genes and DNA. The authors' filters were not applied to this entry. This sample has 300,000 to 400,000 distinct CDR3 sequences in its table, and 9% to 15% of those were observed once. The ten largest clones capture roughly 7% of the sample.

All donors were healthy Caucasians. The twin cohort comprised three pairs of female monozygotic twins, all aged about 18 to 29 years. CD4+ and CD8+ T cell populations were isolated with positive isolation kits from Invitrogen. These sequences were also reported in another study, on yellow fever vaccine responses in identical twins. That second publication adds: The authors reported that the T cell response to vaccination in identical twins appeared partly convergent and partly personalized. The study precisely tracked vaccine-responding T cell clones in identical twins.

Sequencing used CD8+ T cells sorted from blood. This receptor was obtained from a woman under 30 in good health.

The DNA sequence is as follows: TGCAGCGTTGAAGGATTTTTCAGTAGACAGGGAAGGACTGAAGCTTTCTTT. This yields the protein CSVEGFFSRQGRTEAFF. The sequence is built from TRBV29-1 and TRBJ1-1, and TRBD1 aligns with 7 junction nucleotides. There are 17 amino acids in the CDR3, from cysteine to phenylalanine inclusive. The CDR3 DNA has 51 bases and is translated from base 1. Via the germline V gene, CDR1 is SQVTM and CDR2 ANQGSEA. V has 1 base trimmed and J has 5 bases trimmed; junction bases matching no gene number 16.